A single sample gave rise to the 25 T cell receptor beta chains below, sequenced in a study of blood T cell repertoires in COVID-19. Clones were read by immunoSEQ multiplex PCR, and TCRdb kept only the in-frame ones, dropping some. The sample lists approximately 140,000 clones; less than 85% were seen once. Source material: peripheral blood. The receptors were gathered from a woman of 80 years or more in a cohort sampled during active or convalescent COVID-19.

The chain has TRBV20-1 and TRBJ1-2, with D uncertain. Trimming stripped 4 bases from V and 5 bases from J, with 8 bases between. Germline loops: CDR1 DFQATT, CDR2 SNEGSKA (reference sequence). The CDR3 covers 11 residues. The CDR3: CSANGRYGYTF. The CDR3 region has the DNA TGCAGTGCTAATGGGAGATATGGCTACACCTTC.

V is TRBV6-2 or TRBV6-3 and J is TRBJ2-3; TRBD2 matches 11 bases. Per germline, CDR1 MNHEY and CDR2 SVGEGT. The junction had 10 bases not matched to a gene; V was cut back by 3 bases and J by 5 bases. The CDR3 totals 17 residues. The DNA of the CDR3 is TGTGCCAGCAGTTATCTAGCGGGGGGTCCCTTTAAAGATACGCAGTATTTT. Translated: CASSYLAGGPFKDTQYF.

This sequence joins TRBV6-2 or TRBV6-3 and TRBJ2-3, with TRBD1 identical over 8 bases. The CDR3 has 18 amino acids. The V gene end was trimmed by 0 bases and the J gene end by 5 bases; junction bases not matched to a gene: 13. Germline lookup yields CDR1 MNHEY and CDR2 SVGEGT. This CDR3 reads CASSYSPSQGASRDTQYF. Written as DNA, the CDR3 is TGTGCCAGCAGTTACTCCCCCTCCCAGGGGGCTTCTAGAGATACGCAGTATTTT.

The chain carries TRBV6-6 and TRBJ1-1; no definite D call. The V end lost 2 bases, the J end lost 2 bases, and 9 bases lay between the germline ends. This CDR3 is built from 14 residues. Germline-derived CDR1 and CDR2 are MNHNY and SVGAGI (reference sequence). The CDR3 DNA reads as TGTGCCAGCAGTTACGACAAGAGAAACACTGAAGCTTTCTTT. Protein product: CASSYDKRNTEAFF.

The rearrangement joins TRBV5-4 to TRBJ1-2; a weak D match, TRBD1 (6 bases). This CDR3 is 15 amino acids long. Germline CDR1 SGHNT, CDR2 YYREEE (reference sequence). Trimming cost V 3 bases and J 2 bases, with 14 bases left between them. The CDR3 DNA reads TGTGCCAGCAGCTCGCCAGCCACAGGGAACTATGGCTACACCTTC. Translation: CASSSPATGNYGYTF.

The CDR3 loop is CASSQTGGETQYF. The CDR3 DNA sequence: TGTGCCAGCAGTCAAACAGGGGGCGAGACCCAGTACTTC. The rearrangement links TRBV6-2 or TRBV6-3 to TRBJ2-5; 9 bases fit TRBD1. CDR1 MNHEY and CDR2 SVGEGT come from the germline V gene. The V gene end was trimmed by 5 bases and the J gene end by 5 bases; junction bases not matched to a gene: 3. The CDR3 consists of 13 residues.

V gene TRBV6-6 combines with J gene TRBJ2-2; the D gene is possibly TRBD2 (6 bases). V dropped 11 bases and J dropped 1 base, with 11 bases sitting between them. Germline lookup yields CDR1 MNHNY and CDR2 SVGAGI (reference sequence). The CDR3 contains 13 residues. The CDR3 reads CAGWGENTGELFF. CDR3 nucleotides: TGTGCCGGGTGGGGGGAGAACACCGGGGAGCTGTTTTTT.

The rearrangement joins TRBV4-3 to TRBJ2-1; 10 bases match TRBD1. Germline V gives CDR1 LGHNA, CDR2 YSLEER. The V gene end was trimmed by 4 bases and the J gene end by 5 bases; junction bases not matched to a gene: 5. The CDR3 has 15 amino acids. The DNA of the CDR3 is TGCGCCAGCAGCCGGACAGGGGGAAGAGACAATGAGCAGTTCTTC. This gives the protein CASSRTGGRDNEQFF.

This sequence joins TRBV19 and TRBJ1-4; the match to TRBD1 covers 7 bases. The CDR3 sequence is 14 residues long. Losses at the gene ends were 1 base for V and 7 bases for J; bases not matched to a gene: 3. The germline V gene has CDR1 LNHDA and CDR2 SQIVND (reference sequence). This CDR3 reads CASSIGQGGEKLFF. CDR3 DNA: TGTGCCAGTAGTATAGGACAGGGCGGTGAAAAACTGTTTTTT.

The chain joins TRBV5-8 to TRBJ2-5; unclear D gene. Trimming removed 1 base from V and 3 bases from J, with 10 bases in between. This CDR3 comprises 14 residues. Germline V gives CDR1 SGHTS, CDR2 YDEGEE. The CDR3 loop reads CASSLFEREETQYF. The CDR3, as DNA: TGTGCCAGCAGCTTGTTTGAACGGGAAGAGACCCAGTACTTC.

This chain connects TRBV6-2 or TRBV6-3 to TRBJ2-5, with D maybe TRBD2 (7 bases). Germline CDR1 reads MNHEY; CDR2 reads SVGEGT. V was cut by 5 bases and J by 7 bases, with 20 bases left in between. The CDR3 loop spans 15 amino acids. The CDR3 protein is CASSTPAGALGTQYF. The CDR3 coding sequence is TGTGCCAGCAGTACCCCCGCGGGGGCCTTAGGGACCCAGTACTTC.

The rearrangement links TRBV7-9 to TRBJ1-1; D unclear. The germline V gene encodes CDR1 SEHNR and CDR2 FQNEAQ (reference sequence). The CDR3 has 13 residues. V was shortened by 5 bases and J by 2 bases, with 9 bases between the two germline ends. The chain's CDR3 is CASSRTANTEAFF. CDR3 DNA sequence: TGTGCCAGCAGCCGGACTGCTAACACTGAAGCTTTCTTT.

The rearrangement uses TRBV19 and TRBJ1-6; D unclear. V was shortened by 6 bases and J by 0 bases, with 12 bases between the two germline ends. Germline CDR1 is LNHDA and CDR2 is SQIVND (reference sequence). The CDR3 spans 16 residues. The CDR3 protein is CASSLSVSSYNSPLHF. In nucleotides, the CDR3 is TGTGCCAGTAGCCTAAGCGTCAGCTCCTATAATTCACCCCTCCACTTT.

This chain's CDR3 is CASRSIAYSNQPQHF. Here the CDR3 DNA reads TGTGCCAGCAGGTCGATAGCCTATAGCAATCAGCCCCAGCATTTT. The rearrangement uses TRBV6-5 and TRBJ1-5; D call uncertain. Trimming left V 6 bases short and J 0 bases short, with 12 bases between. Germline CDR1 and CDR2: MNHEY and SVGAGI. CDR3 length: 15 residues.

Here the CDR3 DNA reads TGTGCCAGCAAAAAGACAGGGGGTAATCCCATATATTTT. This sequence encodes CASKKTGGNPIYF. The rearrangement uses TRBV6-6 and TRBJ1-3, with 9 bases that match TRBD1. The CDR3 contains 13 residues. CDR1 and CDR2 (germline): MNHNY, SVGAGI (reference sequence). V dropped 7 bases and J dropped 11; count of bases not matched to a gene: 9.

This chain uses TRBV2 with TRBJ2-2; TRBD2 aligns across 8 bases. CDR3 length: 18 amino acids. The V gene's germline CDR1 is SNHLY and CDR2 FYNNEI. With V trimmed by 6 bases and J by 2 bases, 14 bases remained unmatched. The CDR3 region has the DNA TGTGCCAGCAGAGCTCCGGGGGGGTCACTACTAAACACCGGGGAGCTGTTTTTT. Translation: CASRAPGGSLLNTGELFF.

The rearrangement links TRBV5-6 to TRBJ2-5; 10 bases line up with TRBD2. With 0 bases clipped from V and 11 bases from J, the junction kept 7 bases outside the gene matches. This CDR3 spans 14 amino acids. The germline V gene has CDR1 SGHDT and CDR2 YYEEEE. The CDR3 loop is CASSLGLAGRGQYF. The CDR3 DNA sequence: TGTGCCAGCAGCTTGGGACTAGCGGGCCGGGGACAGTACTTC.

J is TRBJ2-7 and V is TRBV6-5, with D perhaps TRBD2 (7 bases). CDR3 length equals 14 residues. V dropped 6 bases and J dropped 1 base, with 13 bases sitting between them. CDR1 MNHEY and CDR2 SVGAGI come from the germline V gene. CDR3 residues: CASRIGGGSYEQYF. The DNA for the CDR3 is TGTGCCAGCAGGATAGGGGGGGGATCCTACGAGCAGTACTTC.

The rearrangement joins TRBV7-2 to TRBJ1-5; possibly TRBD1 for D (6 bases). The CDR3 is made up of 16 amino acids. Trimming took 3 bases from V and 6 from J, leaving 18 bases between them. Per the germline V gene, CDR1 is SGHTA and CDR2 is FQGNSA. In DNA form, the CDR3 reads TGTGCCAGCAGCTTTAGCCCCACAGGGTTCAGTCAGCCCCAGCATTTT. This encodes CASSFSPTGFSQPQHF.

Comments on this clone: Different DNA sequences within this sample yield the same CDR3. This chain links TRBV5-1 with TRBJ2-7; 9 bases are shared with TRBD2. The CDR3 is 15 amino acids. Per germline, CDR1 SGHRS and CDR2 YFSETQ. V lost 0 bases, J lost 2 bases, and 3 bases stayed unmatched. This chain's CDR3 is CASSLGRGGPYEQYF. The CDR3 DNA is TGCGCCAGCAGCTTGGGGCGGGGGGGCCCCTACGAGCAGTACTTC.

V and J are TRBV7-2 and TRBJ2-5; D is ambiguous. This CDR3 has 13 residues. The ends were cut back, 4 bases at V and 2 bases at J, with 8 bases in the middle. Germline CDR1 SGHTA, CDR2 FQGNSA. CDR3 sequence reads: CASSSPTQETQYF. For the CDR3, the DNA is TGTGCCAGCAGCTCACCCACTCAAGAGACCCAGTACTTC.

This clone appeared a single time. V and J are TRBV5-1 and TRBJ2-3; 7 bases fit TRBD2. Germline V gene data show CDR1 as SGHRS and CDR2 as YFSETQ. The CDR3 has 15 amino acids. Trimming cost V 4 bases and J 2 bases; bases outside gene matches: 7. Here the CDR3 DNA reads TGCGCCAGCAGCCCTCCGGGACTACACACAGATACGCAGTATTTT. This codes for CASSPPGLHTDTQYF.

The rearrangement joins TRBV3-1 (or the pseudogene TRBV3-2) to TRBJ2-5; the D is unclear. Germline CDR1 reads LGHDT; CDR2 reads YNNKEL (reference sequence). The length of the CDR3 is 14 residues. V was trimmed by 1 base and J by 0 bases, leaving 6 bases between them. Here the CDR3 DNA reads TGTGCCAGCAGCCAAGGACTGTACCAAGAGACCCAGTACTTC. This gives the protein CASSQGLYQETQYF.

This clone was found once. CDR3 in amino acids: CASSSNLVGNQPQHF. CDR3 DNA sequence: TGTGCCAGCAGCTCCAATCTGGTAGGCAATCAGCCCCAGCATTTT. The chain is built from TRBV5-5 and TRBJ1-5; no definite D call. The CDR3 consists of 15 residues. Between the trimmed V and J ends, which lost 3 bases and 2 bases, there was a span of 12 bases. Germline CDR1 reads SGHKS; CDR2 reads YYEKEE (reference sequence).

The rearrangement joins TRBV5-1 to TRBJ1-2, with D perhaps TRBD1 (5 bases). V was pared by 4 bases and J by 4 bases, with 11 bases between. This CDR3 spans 13 amino acids. Germline lookup yields CDR1 SGHRS and CDR2 YFSETQ. The CDR3 DNA reads TGCGCCAGCAGCCCCGGGGGTTCCTATGGCTACACCTTC. It translates to CASSPGGSYGYTF. Using reference TRBV5-1 and TRBJ1-2 for the parts outside the CDR3, the full variable domain is KAGVTQTPRYLIKTRGQQVTLSCSPISGHRSVSWYQQTPGQGLQFLFEYFSETQRNKGNFPGRFSGRQFSNSRSEMNVSTLELGDSALYLCASSPGGSYGYTFGSGTRLTVV.